This TCR beta chain derives from a study of cytomegalovirus exposure and HLA in healthy donors. Points from the study as a whole: Relative to equally common others, HLA-associated TCR beta chains showed greater clonal expansion in a later analysis. As a later analysis revealed, most CMV-associated TCR beta chains appeared HLA-restricted. At a 0.05 false discovery rate, a later analysis found 16,951 TCR beta sequences to be associated with HLA alleles.

Trimming left V 2 bases short and J 8 bases short, with 15 bases between. Germline V CDR1 and CDR2: GTSNPN, SVGIG (reference sequence). The CDR3 is made up of 14 amino acids. PCR was performed using 60 Vbeta and 13 Jbeta primers. TCRdb's copy holds only in-frame clones and misses some; the assay was immunoSEQ multiplex PCR. The data show a few hundred thousand clones, almost 85% seen once. Remarks on this clone: Its matching antigen is unknown.

Material: PBMCs. The receptor's source is a woman aged 40 to 50 in good health and CMV-seropositive. The chain couples TRBV30 to TRBJ1-4, with D maybe TRBD1 (5 bases). The CDR3 DNA sequence: TGTGCCTGGAGTACCCAGGGTTGGGGCGAAAAACTGTTTTTT. Protein sequence: CAWSTQGWGEKLFF.